This T cell receptor beta chain is from a study of OX40 agonist ivuxolimab in advanced cancers. Whole-study context: A partial response was reached by three patients: one with hepatocellular carcinoma and two with cutaneous melanoma. Study-wide results and limits: Researchers report that CD8+ T cells had, on average, more expanded clones than CD4+.

With respect to this clone: Its specificity is unknown.

Libraries were prepared by immunoSEQ multiplex PCR; TCRdb keeps only in-frame clonotypes and omits some of them. The table includes around 46,000 clones, 82% detected once. Trimming removed 5 bases at V and 3 bases at J, with 14 bases between. The CDR3 runs to 15 residues. Germline values: CDR1 SGHAT, CDR2 FQNNGV. The receptor was isolated from an adult with an advanced solid tumor such as melanoma, head and neck, liver or kidney cancer. V and J are TRBV11-2 and TRBJ2-1; the D gene is possibly TRBD2 (5 bases). The starting material was CD4+ or CD8+ T cells sorted from blood, obtained in a trial of the OX40 agonist ivuxolimab. The CDR3 region is CASSPRVVGYNEQFF. CDR3 DNA sequence: TGTGCCAGCAGCCCGAGGGTGGTCGGCTACAATGAGCAGTTCTTC.